A single T cell receptor beta chain is shown here with its context. Antigen unknown. RNA was extracted with the RNeasy kit, and a quantity of 0.5 to 1 ug was reverse transcribed using random hexamers. Amplification of TCR beta CDR3 across 54 Vbeta and 13 Jbeta was performed with immunoSEQ multiplex PCR. In TCRdb, the immunoSEQ multiplex PCR reads were re-called with MiXCR into one record per CDR3 protein. The data hold some 150,000 distinct CDR3 sequences, with 94% observed a single time. This sample is drawn from a study of CD8 T cells in Susac syndrome. Overall study results and limits: Acknowledgment was made by the study that its TCR sequencing and HLA analysis involved a relatively small number of individuals.

The sequenced target, TCR beta, came from blood CD8+ and CD4+ T cells. TEMRA cells were enriched by FACS, while CD8+ and CD4+ T cells were obtained through a negative isolation that was performed magnetically. The germline gives CDR1 SQVTM, CDR2 ANQGSEA. Trimming took 7 bases from V and 2 from J, leaving 12 bases between them. The CDR3 sequence is 13 residues long. This TCR came from a human donor with multiple sclerosis. The sequenced sample consisted of CD8+ T cells from PBMCs. This sequence joins TRBV29-1 and TRBJ2-1; no clear D. The CDR3 DNA reads as TGCAGCGCACCAGACCCGACCTACAATGAGCAGTTCTTC. As protein: CSAPDPTYNEQFF.